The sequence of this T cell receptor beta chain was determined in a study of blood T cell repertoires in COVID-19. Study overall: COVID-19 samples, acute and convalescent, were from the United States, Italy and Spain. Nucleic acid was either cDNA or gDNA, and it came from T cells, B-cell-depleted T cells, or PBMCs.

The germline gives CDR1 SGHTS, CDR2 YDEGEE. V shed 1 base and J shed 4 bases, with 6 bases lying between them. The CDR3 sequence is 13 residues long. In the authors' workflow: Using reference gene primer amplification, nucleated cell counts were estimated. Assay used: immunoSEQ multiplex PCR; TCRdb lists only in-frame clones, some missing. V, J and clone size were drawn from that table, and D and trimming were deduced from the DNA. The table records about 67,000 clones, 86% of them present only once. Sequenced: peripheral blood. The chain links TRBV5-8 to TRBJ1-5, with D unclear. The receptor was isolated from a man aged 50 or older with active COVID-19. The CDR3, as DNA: TGTGCCAGCAGCTTGATCCGGAATCAGCCCCAGCATTTT. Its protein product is CASSLIRNQPQHF.